These 26 T cell receptor beta chains came from one sample sequenced in a study of blood T cells in healthy people across ages. A second PCR of 7 to 11 cycles used a sample-barcoded 5' primer and a J-beta primer mix. Via MiXCR, TCRdb re-called the 5' RACE reads, giving one row per CDR3 protein. The table shows under 2,000,000 distinct CDR3 sequences, with roughly 50% occurring only once. Input material: blood. The receptors come from a woman between 40 and 55 years old in good health.

There are a few counts of this clonotype. The chain employs TRBV7-9 and TRBJ1-5, with D hard to call. The CDR3 is made up of 14 amino acids. V lost 1 base, J lost 7 bases, and 11 bases lay in between. Looked up from germline, CDR1 is SEHNR and CDR2 is FQNEAQ (reference sequence). The CDR3 DNA reads TGTGCCAGCAGCTTAGGAGTAGGTGGCCAGCCCCAGCATTTT. It encodes CASSLGVGGQPQHF.

The chain couples TRBV11-2 to TRBJ2-1, with D perhaps matching TRBD2 (5 bases). Per germline, CDR1 SGHAT and CDR2 FQNNGV. The CDR3 is made up of 22 amino acids. Trimming took off 0 bases at V and 0 bases at J, with 27 bases between the two ends. The CDR3: CASSLEVGESGYRKSSYNEQFF. The CDR3 DNA follows: TGTGCCAGCAGCTTAGAGGTTGGGGAGTCAGGTTACCGAAAGAGCTCCTACAATGAGCAGTTCTTC. Full variable domain (outside the CDR3, taken from reference TRBV11-2 and TRBJ2-1): EAGVAQSPRYKIIEKRQSVAFWCNPISGHATLYWYQQILGQGPKLLIQFQNNGVVDDSQLPKDRFSAERLKGVDSTLKIQPAKLEDSAVYLCASSLEVGESGYRKSSYNEQFFGPGTRLTVL.

CDR3 sequence: CSVESPGETQYF. The CDR3 DNA reads as TGCAGCGTTGAGTCGCCTGGGGAGACCCAGTACTTC. The gene calls are TRBV29-1 and TRBJ2-5; D remains ambiguous. Germline CDR1 SQVTM, CDR2 ANQGSEA. Trimming took off 3 bases at V and 5 bases at J, with 10 bases between the two ends. The CDR3 length is 12 residues.

This clonotype was found a few times. The J gene is TRBJ2-7, the V gene TRBV6-7, with D hard to call. TRBV6-7 is noted as an ORF with a role that remains uncertain. The CDR3 is made up of 16 amino acids. V was clipped by 0 bases and J by 0 bases, with 12 bases between them. The CDR3 region is CASSYSIARSSYEQYF. The CDR3 DNA reads TGTGCCAGCAGTTACTCGATTGCCAGGAGCTCCTACGAGCAGTACTTC.

The chain has TRBV20-1 and TRBJ2-1, with D possibly being TRBD2 (7 bases). The assigned J gene may be wrong: the sequence end matches TRBJ2-7 better. From germline, CDR1 is DFQATT and CDR2 SNEGSKA (reference sequence). CDR3 size: 16 residues. The DNA for the CDR3 is TGCAGTGCTAGTGGAAGGGGGGGAGGACTCTACAATGAGCAGTACTTC. It translates to CSASGRGGGLYNEQYF.

The V gene is TRBV12-3 or TRBV12-4, the J gene TRBJ2-1, with D tentatively TRBD1 (6 bases). The CDR3 is 15 residues long. V was shortened by 3 bases and J by 3 bases, with 12 bases between the two germline ends. CDR3 sequence (DNA): TGTGCCAGCAGTTTGGGGGACACGATCTACAATGAGCAGTTCTTC. Encoded protein: CASSLGDTIYNEQFF.

The chain uses TRBV25-1 and TRBJ2-1, with 10 nucleotides matching TRBD2. The V gene end was trimmed by 8 bases and the J gene end by 4 bases; junction bases not matched to a gene: 17. The CDR3 extends over 18 amino acids. Germline CDR1 MGHDK, CDR2 SYGVNS. The CDR3 protein is CASSSGRSLAGAYNEQFF. The CDR3 bases are TGTGCCAGCTCATCCGGGCGGAGCCTAGCGGGGGCATACAATGAGCAGTTCTTC.

This clonotype was found a few times. The chain employs TRBV10-3 and TRBJ2-4; TRBD1 agrees at 10 bases. Losses at the gene ends were 2 bases for V and 8 bases for J; bases not matched to a gene: 6. Germline assignment: CDR1 ENHRY and CDR2 SYGVKD. This CDR3 is 15 amino acids long. DNA for the CDR3: TGTGCCATCAGTGAGGAAGGGACAGGGGAGGACATTCAGTACTTC. Protein product: CAISEEGTGEDIQYF.

The chain uses TRBV20-1 and TRBJ1-2, with TRBD1 matching over 12 bases. The germline V gene has CDR1 DFQATT and CDR2 SNEGSKA (reference sequence). The CDR3 runs 16 residues. V shed 6 bases, J shed 6 bases, and the junction held 14 bases outside the gene matches. The CDR3 DNA is TGCAGTGCATTGAGATGGGGGACAGGGGGCTTGGATGGCTACACCTTC. This gives the protein CSALRWGTGGLDGYTF.

This chain connects TRBV14 to TRBJ2-7; unclear D gene. The CDR3 runs to 14 residues. The ends were cut back, 2 bases at V and 2 bases at J, with 10 bases in the middle. CDR1 is SGHDN, CDR2 FVKESK, per germline. For the CDR3, the DNA is TGTGCCAGCAGCCAATTAACCCCCCCCTACGAGCAGTACTTC. It codes for CASSQLTPPYEQYF.

The CDR3 sequence is CASTFGGGNTEAFF. CDR3 in DNA: TGTGCCAGCACCTTCGGGGGGGGAAACACTGAAGCTTTCTTT. The genes are TRBV27 and TRBJ1-1; D is possibly TRBD1 (5 bases). Trimming removed 7 bases from V and 2 bases from J, with 14 bases in between. Germline loops: CDR1 MNHEY, CDR2 SMNVEV (reference sequence). This CDR3 spans 14 amino acids.

The chain employs TRBV7-9 and TRBJ1-2; D remains unclear. The CDR3 length is 16 residues. CDR1 is SEHNR, CDR2 FQNEAQ, per germline (reference sequence). The V and J ends lost 3 bases and 4 bases respectively, with 18 bases between them. CDR3 sequence reads: CASSLEEETVSYGYTF. The CDR3 bases are TGTGCCAGCAGCTTGGAGGAAGAGACTGTCAGCTATGGCTACACCTTC.

Worth noting for this clonotype: A read error is possible here, since a much larger clone lies one base away. The chain employs TRBV7-2 and TRBJ1-2; D is ambiguous. Between the trimmed V and J ends, which lost 4 bases and 8 bases, there was a span of 17 bases. The CDR3 runs to 14 residues. In germline, CDR1 is SGHTA, CDR2 FQGNSA. CDR3 protein: CASSSRANTDGYTF. Written as DNA, the CDR3 is TGTGCCAGCAGCTCCCGGGCCAACACCGACGGCTACACCTTC. Together with reference TRBV7-2 and TRBJ1-2, the CDR3 gives the full variable domain: GAGVSQSPSNKVTEKGKDVELRCDPISGHTALYWYRQSLGQGLEFLIYFQGNSAPDKSGLPSDRFSAERTGGSVSTLTIQRTQQEDSAVYLCASSSRANTDGYTFGSGTRLTVV.

The J gene is TRBJ2-1, the V gene TRBV6-6; 8 nucleotides align to TRBD1. Germline CDR1 is MNHNY and CDR2 is SVGAGI (reference sequence). J lost 3 bases, V lost 7 bases, and 8 bases had no gene match. The CDR3 has 15 residues. CDR3 nucleotide sequence: TGTGCCAGCAAGACAGGGGCCCGAAACTACAATGAGCAGTTCTTC. Translation gives CASKTGARNYNEQFF.

The chain combines TRBV7-6 with TRBJ2-5, with TRBD2 matching over 7 bases. Germline CDR1 is SGHVS and CDR2 is FNYEAQ. The CDR3 sequence is 14 residues long. V trimming: 6 bases; J trimming: 11 bases; junction bases outside the gene matches: 15. In DNA form, the CDR3 reads TGTGCCAGCAGTCGACTAGCCCCGTACAATGAGCAGTACTTC. It encodes CASSRLAPYNEQYF.

CDR3 sequence (DNA): TGCGCCAGCAGCTTGGTACCTTCTAGGGGTCGGCAGACCCAGTACTTC. Its protein product is CASSLVPSRGRQTQYF. The genes are TRBV5-1 and TRBJ2-7, with TRBD1 as a possible D gene (5 bases). The tail of the sequence fits TRBJ2-5 better, so the J call may be wrong. Germline loops: CDR1 SGHRS, CDR2 YFSETQ. This CDR3 is 16 amino acids long.

A note on this clonotype: The junction departs from germline at one end; a sequencing error may be responsible. This chain joins TRBV6-2 or TRBV6-3 and TRBJ2-7; 11 positions agree with TRBD2. This CDR3 region has 18 residues. Germline V gene data show CDR1 as MNHEY and CDR2 as SVGEGT. The CDR3 DNA sequence: TGTGTCAGCAGACCTCCACCTTCTACTAGCGGGGGAAATGGAGAGCAGTACTTC. Translation: CVSRPPPSTSGGNGEQYF.

The chain joins TRBV4-3 to TRBJ2-5; TRBD1 matches 10 bases. The V gene's germline CDR1 is LGHNA and CDR2 YSLEER. V dropped 3 bases and J dropped 11; count of bases not matched to a gene: 9. The CDR3 consists of 14 residues. CDR3 DNA: TGCGCCAGCAGCCAGGGGACAGGGGAGAATGAGCAGTACTTC. It translates to CASSQGTGENEQYF.

This clonotype was observed once. This chain links TRBV20-1 with TRBJ1-2; unclear D gene. Germline CDR1 DFQATT, CDR2 SNEGSKA (reference sequence). V was pared by 6 bases and J by 4 bases, with 12 bases between. This CDR3 region has 12 residues. The CDR3 is CSAETEGYGYTF. The CDR3 DNA follows: TGCAGTGCCGAGACCGAAGGCTATGGCTACACCTTC.

This clonotype was detected only a few times. This chain connects TRBV4-2 to TRBJ2-4; no firm D call. The J call may be mistaken, given a closer DNA end match to TRBJ2-5. Germline V gene data show CDR1 as LGHNA and CDR2 as YNFKEQ. The CDR3 runs to 13 residues. CDR3 in amino acids: CASSQEIKRTQYF. The CDR3 DNA reads as TGTGCCAGCAGCCAAGAGATAAAAAGGACCCAGTACTTC.

The chain employs TRBV5-1 and TRBJ2-1, with D possibly being TRBD2 (5 bases). Per the germline V gene, CDR1 is SGHRS and CDR2 is YFSETQ. This CDR3 spans 23 amino acids. Trimming left V 0 bases short and J 0 bases short, with 31 bases between. The CDR3 protein is CASSLAVSAEGSVPMSSYNEQFF. The CDR3 DNA reads TGCGCCAGCAGCTTGGCCGTTTCGGCTGAGGGCTCTGTTCCTATGAGCTCCTACAATGAGCAGTTCTTC.

As for this clonotype: One junction end disagrees with the germline gene, perhaps due to a read error. This sequence joins TRBV3-1 and TRBJ2-3, with D hard to call. The CDR3 covers 15 residues. Germline CDR1 and CDR2: LGHDT and YNNKEL (reference sequence). CDR3 residues: CASRAWRESTDTQYF. CDR3 DNA sequence: TGTGCCAGCCGAGCATGGCGAGAAAGCACGGATACGCAGTATTTT.

The chain combines TRBV20-1 with TRBJ2-5; TRBD2 matches 8 bases. The germline CDR1 and CDR2 sequences are DFQATT and SNEGSKA (reference sequence). This CDR3 is 15 amino acids long. The V gene end was trimmed by 0 bases and the J gene end by 11 bases; junction bases not matched to a gene: 14. The CDR3 region is CSARDPREGHNEQYF. The CDR3 coding sequence is TGCAGTGCTAGAGACCCCCGGGAGGGCCACAATGAGCAGTACTTC.

This chain joins TRBV9 and TRBJ2-1; D possibly corresponds to TRBD2 (5 bases). CDR1 and CDR2 from the germline V gene are SGDLS and YYNGEE. There are 15 residues in the CDR3. Trimming cost V 0 bases and J 6 bases, with 13 bases left between them. The CDR3, as DNA: TGTGCCAGCAGCGTAGCCCCTGGAGGAGGCAATGAGCAGTTCTTC. Amino acids: CASSVAPGGGNEQFF.

The chain employs TRBV11-2 and TRBJ1-2; a weak D match, TRBD1 (5 bases). This CDR3 has 15 residues. V was trimmed by 0 bases and J by 1 base, leaving 9 bases between them. Germline V gene lookup returns CDR1 SGHAT and CDR2 FQNNGV. CDR3 DNA: TGTGCCAGCAGCTTAGATATGGGACGTAACTATGGCTACACCTTC. Translating it yields CASSLDMGRNYGYTF. The whole variable domain, remainder taken from reference TRBV11-2 and TRBJ1-2, is EAGVAQSPRYKIIEKRQSVAFWCNPISGHATLYWYQQILGQGPKLLIQFQNNGVVDDSQLPKDRFSAERLKGVDSTLKIQPAKLEDSAVYLCASSLDMGRNYGYTFGSGTRLTVV.

This clonotype occurred a few times. The J gene is TRBJ2-7, the V gene TRBV29-1, with D tentatively TRBD2 (6 bases). The V and J ends lost 4 bases and 6 bases respectively, with 19 bases between them. The CDR3 is made up of 14 amino acids. Germline CDR1 and CDR2: SQVTM and ANQGSEA. The CDR3 sequence: CSVVRDAGRPEQYF. In DNA form, the CDR3 reads TGCAGCGTTGTCCGTGATGCGGGGAGGCCCGAGCAGTACTTC.